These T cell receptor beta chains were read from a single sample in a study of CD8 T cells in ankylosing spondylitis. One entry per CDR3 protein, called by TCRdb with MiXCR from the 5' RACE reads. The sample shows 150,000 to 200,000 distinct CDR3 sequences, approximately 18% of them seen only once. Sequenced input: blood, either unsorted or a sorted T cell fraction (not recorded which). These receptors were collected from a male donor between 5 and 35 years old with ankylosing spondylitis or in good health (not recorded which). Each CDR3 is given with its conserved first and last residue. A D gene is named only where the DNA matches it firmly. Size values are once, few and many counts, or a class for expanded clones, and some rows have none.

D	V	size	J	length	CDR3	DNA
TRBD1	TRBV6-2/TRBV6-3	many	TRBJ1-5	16	CASSSDPGGRNQPQHF	TGTGCCAGCAGTTCTGACCCAGGGGGCCGGAATCAGCCCCAGCATTTT
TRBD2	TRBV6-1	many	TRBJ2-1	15	CASRVLAGGPVEQFF	TGTGCCAGCAGGGTACTAGCGGGAGGGCCGGTTGAGCAGTTCTTC
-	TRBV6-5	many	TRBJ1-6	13	CASSSDRNSPLHF	TGTGCCAGCAGTTCGGACAGAAATTCACCCCTCCACTTT
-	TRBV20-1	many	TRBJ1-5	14	CSALRGGGNQPQHF	TGCAGTGCCTTGAGGGGTGGGGGCAATCAGCCCCAGCATTTT
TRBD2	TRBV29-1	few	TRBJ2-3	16	CSVLKGLAGGPDTQYF	TGCAGCGTTCTCAAAGGACTAGCGGGAGGCCCAGATACGCAGTATTTT
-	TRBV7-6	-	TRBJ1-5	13	CASSLSPGRPQHF	TGTGCCAGCAGCTTAAGCCCAGGTAGGCCCCAGCATTTT
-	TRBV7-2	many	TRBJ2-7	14	CASSPYSRAGEQYF	TGTGCCAGCAGCCCATATTCTAGGGCCGGGGAGCAGTACTTC
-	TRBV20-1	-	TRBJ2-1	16	CSARDSPQGSYNEQFF	TGCAGTGCTAGAGACAGCCCGCAAGGCTCCTACAATGAGCAGTTCTTC
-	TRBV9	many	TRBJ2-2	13	CASSVSLTGELFF	TGTGCCAGCAGCGTATCACTCACCGGGGAGCTGTTTTTT
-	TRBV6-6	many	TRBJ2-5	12	CASSYSSFPQYF	TGTGCCAGCAGTTACTCCTCTTTTCCCCAGTACTTC
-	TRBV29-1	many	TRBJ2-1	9	CSVGVEQFF	TGCAGCGTTGGGGTGGAGCAGTTCTTC
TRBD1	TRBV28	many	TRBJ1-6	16	CASIQGGTGYNSPLHF	TGTGCCAGCATCCAGGGGGGGACAGGGTATAATTCACCCCTCCACTTT
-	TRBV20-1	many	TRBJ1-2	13	CSARDYRTYGYTF	TGCAGTGCTAGAGATTACAGGACCTATGGCTACACCTTC
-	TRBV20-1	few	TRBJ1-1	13	CSARPTVNTEAFF	TGCAGTGCTAGACCAACAGTGAACACTGAAGCTTTCTTT
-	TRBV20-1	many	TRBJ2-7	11	CSAREGYEQYF	TGCAGTGCTAGAGAGGGTTACGAGCAGTACTTC
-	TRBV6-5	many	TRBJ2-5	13	CASSYRRDGAQYF	TGTGCCAGCAGTTACCGGCGGGACGGAGCCCAGTACTTC
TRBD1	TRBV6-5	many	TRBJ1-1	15	CASSPGQGGSTEAFF	TGTGCCAGCAGTCCCGGACAGGGAGGGAGCACTGAAGCTTTCTTT
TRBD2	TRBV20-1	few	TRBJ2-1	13	CSARTRTFNEQFF	TGCAGTGCTCGGACTAGGACATTCAATGAGCAGTTCTTC
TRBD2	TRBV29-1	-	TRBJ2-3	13	CSGGGGPTDTQYF	TGCAGCGGGGGGGGAGGCCCCACAGATACGCAGTATTTT
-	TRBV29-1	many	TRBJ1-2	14	CSVGVGGANYGYTF	TGCAGCGTTGGTGTCGGGGGCGCAAACTATGGCTACACCTTC
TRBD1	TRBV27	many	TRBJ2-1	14	CASNSRTGYNEQFF	TGTGCCAGCAATAGCAGGACAGGGTACAATGAGCAGTTCTTC
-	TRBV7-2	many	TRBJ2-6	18	CASSSPSWSLSGANVLTF	TGTGCCAGCAGTTCCCCCAGCTGGTCCCTCTCTGGGGCCAACGTCCTGACTTTC
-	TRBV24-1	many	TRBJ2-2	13	CATSDRTTGELFF	TGTGCCACCAGTGATCGTACCACCGGGGAGCTGTTTTTT
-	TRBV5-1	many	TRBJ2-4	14	CASSLDGQKNIQYF	TGCGCCAGCAGCTTGGATGGACAGAAAAACATTCAGTACTTC
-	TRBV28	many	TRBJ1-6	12	CASKLVNSPLHF	TGTGCCAGCAAGCTGGTTAATTCACCCCTCCACTTT